Given below is one TCR beta chain in context. Germline CDR1 is SGHTA and CDR2 is FQGNSA. This CDR3 has 14 amino acids. V lost 1 base, J lost 1 base, and 7 bases lay in between. Use of 60 Vbeta and 13 Jbeta primers characterized the PCR. Produced via immunoSEQ multiplex PCR; TCRdb's table is partial and in-frame only. The sample includes some 130,000 clones, about 85% of them seen just once. The sample belongs to a study of cytomegalovirus exposure and HLA in healthy donors. This TCR came from a boy aged 5-17 years in good health and CMV-seronegative. The genes are TRBV7-2 and TRBJ1-1; no firm D call. The sample taken for sequencing was PBMCs. Written as DNA, the CDR3 is TGTGCCAGCAGCTTAGTGAGTGAGAACACTGAAGCTTTCTTT. This sequence encodes CASSLVSENTEAFF.